This T cell receptor (beta chain) is from a study of beta chain features in type 1 diabetes. Broader study findings: Among type 1 diabetes patients, VDJ junctions had fewer insertions and more deletions.

The V gene lost 4 bases and the J gene lost 4 bases, with 14 bases spanning the gap. In germline, CDR1 is SGHRS, CDR2 YFSETQ. CDR3 size: 14 residues. This clone appeared a few times. Its antigen is unidentified. The investigators reverse transcribed all of the isolated RNA, so they sequenced expressed TCRB transcripts. Method: immunoSEQ multiplex PCR; TCRdb's copy keeps in-frame clones and lacks some. Of 310,000 or so clones in the sample, approximately 11% were seen once. This chain connects TRBV5-1 to TRBJ2-5, with D possibly matching TRBD2 (6 bases). The clonotype was recovered from a woman in her twenties or thirties in good health. The sample was naive CD4+ T cells from blood. CDR3 nucleotides: TGCGCCAGCAGCCACCGGGCGGGGACAGAGACCCAGTACTTC. Residues: CASSHRAGTETQYF.